This T cell receptor beta chain was profiled in a study of blood T cell repertoires in COVID-19 (dated by TCRdb to the early 2020s). Background on the whole study: Samples covering the acute and convalescent phases of COVID-19 were provided by collaborators in the United States, Italy and Spain. The prospective study material was composed of cDNA or gDNA derived from T cells, B-cell-depleted T cells, or PBMCs. Deeply sampled blood TCRbeta repertoires from subjects exposed to, actively infected with, or recovered from COVID-19 were included in the dataset. The repertoires were released in a freely available public database meant as a resource for research on the immune response to SARS-CoV-2. Samples came from the ongoing ImmuneRACE study (first 160 participants) plus 1,254 subjects from 6 global collaborators. A de-identified subject ID, COVID-19 status, age in years and sex were almost always included in the sample metadata. Where available, HLA class I and class II types were taken from metadata supplied by the sample provider and were not determined by assay-based typing.

Results the study describes overall, beyond this receptor: The quantity of clinical and demographic metadata differed by source and by participant and was supplied without curation.

TCRbeta CDR3 regions were amplified from genomic DNA using the immunoSEQ Assay, a bias-controlled multiplex PCR. Turning to the authors' computational methods: The number of nucleated cells in each sample was estimated by amplification of reference gene primers within the assay. To quantify the absolute abundance of each unique TCRbeta CDR3 rearrangement, sequence reads were collapsed and filtered. For each sample, productive Simpson clonality was calculated as the square root of Simpson's diversity index over productive rearrangements. TCRdb holds this immuneACCESS table with in-frame rearrangements only. Some clones are missing; in checked studies, unresolved V genes explain under half, and the rest has no known cause. From that table come the V and J calls and clone size; the DNA was used to work out D and trimming. The sample includes 95,000 to 150,000 clones, with about 78% observed a single time. The ten largest account for under 3% of the sample.

Whole blood was collected in K2EDTA tubes by collaborating institutions according to the institutions' own protocols. For TCRbeta analysis, collaborator samples were shipped as frozen whole blood, as isolated PBMCs, or as DNA extracted from either sample type. This clone was observed a few times. Its antigen is unknown. Base-call qualities are not available, and no considerably larger clone is one nucleotide away. The TCR comes from an older man with acute or convalescent COVID-19. Sequenced input: peripheral blood.

DNA sequence: TGTGCCAGTAGTTCCCGGGGTCCCTCGTGGGGAGCTTTCTTT. This gives the protein CASSSRGPSWGAFF. This chain joins TRBV19 to TRBJ1-1; the D gene lacks a confident call. The V and J ends are trimmed by 5 bases and 10 bases, leaving 20 bases between them. CDR1 is given as LNHDA and CDR2 as SQIVND, both from the germline V gene (reference sequence). The CDR3 contains 14 residues, cysteine and phenylalanine counted. CDR3 DNA is the only sequence kept; it has 42 bases, read in frame from the first base.